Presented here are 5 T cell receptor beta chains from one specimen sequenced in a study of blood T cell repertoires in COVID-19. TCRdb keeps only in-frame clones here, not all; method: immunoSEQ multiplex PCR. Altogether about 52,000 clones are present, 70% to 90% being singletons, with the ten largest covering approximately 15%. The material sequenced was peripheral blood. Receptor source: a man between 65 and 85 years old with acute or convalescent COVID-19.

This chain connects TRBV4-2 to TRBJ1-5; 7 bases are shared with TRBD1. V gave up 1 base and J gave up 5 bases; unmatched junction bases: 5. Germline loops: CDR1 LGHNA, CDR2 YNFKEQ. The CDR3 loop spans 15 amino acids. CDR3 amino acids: CASSQGTGRDQPQHF. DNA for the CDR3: TGTGCCAGCAGCCAAGGGACAGGCCGGGATCAGCCCCAGCATTTT.

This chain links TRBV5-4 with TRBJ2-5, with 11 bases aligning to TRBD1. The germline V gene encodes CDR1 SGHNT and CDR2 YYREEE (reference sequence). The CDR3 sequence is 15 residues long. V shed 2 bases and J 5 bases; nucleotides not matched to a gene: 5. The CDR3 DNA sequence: TGTGCCAGCAGCTTCAGGACAGGGGGCGAGGAGACCCAGTACTTC. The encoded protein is CASSFRTGGEETQYF.

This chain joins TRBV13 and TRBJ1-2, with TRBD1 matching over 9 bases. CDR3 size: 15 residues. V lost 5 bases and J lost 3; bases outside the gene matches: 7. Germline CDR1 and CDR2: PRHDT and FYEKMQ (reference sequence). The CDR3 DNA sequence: TGTGCCAGCAGCGAGGGACAGGGCTATTACTATGGCTACACCTTC. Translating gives CASSEGQGYYYGYTF.

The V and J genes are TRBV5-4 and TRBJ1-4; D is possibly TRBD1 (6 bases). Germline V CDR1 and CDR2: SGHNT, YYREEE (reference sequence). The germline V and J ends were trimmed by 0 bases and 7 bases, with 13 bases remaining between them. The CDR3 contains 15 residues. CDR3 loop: CASSLANQGSEKLFF. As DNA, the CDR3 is TGTGCCAGCAGCTTGGCGAACCAGGGGAGTGAAAAACTGTTTTTT.

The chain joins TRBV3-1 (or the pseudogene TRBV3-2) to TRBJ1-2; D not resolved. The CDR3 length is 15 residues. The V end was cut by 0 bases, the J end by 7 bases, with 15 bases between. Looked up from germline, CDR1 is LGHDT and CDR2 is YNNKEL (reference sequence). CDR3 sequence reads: CASSQDLSGGSGYTF. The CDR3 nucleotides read TGTGCCAGCAGCCAAGATTTGTCCGGAGGGAGTGGCTACACCTTC.